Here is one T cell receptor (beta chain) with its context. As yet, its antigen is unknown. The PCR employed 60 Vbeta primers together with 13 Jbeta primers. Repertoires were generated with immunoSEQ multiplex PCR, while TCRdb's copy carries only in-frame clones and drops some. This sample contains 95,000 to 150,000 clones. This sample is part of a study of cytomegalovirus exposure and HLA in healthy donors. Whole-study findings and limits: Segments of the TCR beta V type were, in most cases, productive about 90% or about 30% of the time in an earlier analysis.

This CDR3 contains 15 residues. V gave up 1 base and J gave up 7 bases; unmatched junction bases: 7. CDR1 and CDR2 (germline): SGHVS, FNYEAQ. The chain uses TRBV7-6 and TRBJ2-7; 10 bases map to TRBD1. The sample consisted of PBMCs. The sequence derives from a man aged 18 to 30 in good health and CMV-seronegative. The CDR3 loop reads CASSLGTGGYGEQYF. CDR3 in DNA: TGTGCCAGCAGCTTAGGGACAGGGGGATATGGGGAGCAGTACTTC.